This T cell receptor beta chain stems from a study of shared clonotypes between healthy human individuals. The data were produced by immunoSEQ multiplex PCR, yet TCRdb's version contains in-frame clones alone and is incomplete. The data contain some 1.1 million clones, approximately 80% of them singletons. V lost 6 bases to trimming and J lost 9 bases; unmatched junction nucleotides: 14. CDR3 length equals 16 residues. The germline V gene has CDR1 LNHDA and CDR2 SQIVND (reference sequence). The J gene is TRBJ1-5, the V gene TRBV19; 10 bases match TRBD1. This TCR was sampled from a man between 18 and 35 years old in good health. Some clones in this sample may be carry-over from other donors' samples. Sequenced input: memory CD4+ T cells from PBMCs. The sample's subset: CD45RA-negative fraction. CDR3 coding DNA: TGTGCCAGTAGCCCCCCTGGGGACAGGGGCTGGGGGCCCCAGCATTTT. Its translation: CASSPPGDRGWGPQHF. Variable domain in full (rest from reference TRBV19 and TRBJ1-5): DGGITQSPKYLFRKEGQNVTLSCEQNLNHDAMYWYRQDPGQGLRLIYYSQIVNDFQKGDIAEGYSVSREKKESFPLTVTSAQKNPTAFYLCASSPPGDRGWGPQHFGDGTRLSIL.